This T cell receptor (beta chain) was sequenced in a study of T-cell reconstitution after alpha-beta-depleted transplantation in children. Notes on the study in general: Reportedly, alpha-beta T cells present about two months post-transplant originated from several hundred expanded clones of graft origin. The main origin of T-cell counts and diversity one year after transplant was newly produced T cells.

This clonotype was seen at least ten times. Its matching antigen is unknown. This CDR3 region has 16 residues. V lost 0 bases and J 1 base, leaving 11 bases between the germline ends. In germline, CDR1 is SGHRS, CDR2 YFSETQ. The TCRbeta library incorporated unique molecular identifiers. TCRdb re-called the PCR reads with MiXCR, one entry per CDR3 protein. The sample lists fewer than 700,000 distinct CDR3 sequences, over 10% occurring once. The V and J genes are TRBV5-1 and TRBJ2-1; D is perhaps TRBD1 (6 bases). This TCR came from a male patient aged 10 to 17 who had a stem cell transplant for acute myeloid leukemia, so the T cells may come from the graft donor. This sample comprised PBMCs, mostly from graft donor cells, obtained 360 days after TCRalphabeta/CD19-depleted stem cell transplant. The CDR3 nucleotides are TGCGCCAGCAGCTTGGGGACAGTTTTGTCCTACAATGAGCAGTTCTTC. This gives the protein CASSLGTVLSYNEQFF. Combining the CDR3 with reference TRBV5-1 and TRBJ2-1 gives the whole variable domain KAGVTQTPRYLIKTRGQQVTLSCSPISGHRSVSWYQQTPGQGLQFLFEYFSETQRNKGNFPGRFSGRQFSNSRSEMNVSTLELGDSALYLCASSLGTVLSYNEQFFGPGTRLTVL.